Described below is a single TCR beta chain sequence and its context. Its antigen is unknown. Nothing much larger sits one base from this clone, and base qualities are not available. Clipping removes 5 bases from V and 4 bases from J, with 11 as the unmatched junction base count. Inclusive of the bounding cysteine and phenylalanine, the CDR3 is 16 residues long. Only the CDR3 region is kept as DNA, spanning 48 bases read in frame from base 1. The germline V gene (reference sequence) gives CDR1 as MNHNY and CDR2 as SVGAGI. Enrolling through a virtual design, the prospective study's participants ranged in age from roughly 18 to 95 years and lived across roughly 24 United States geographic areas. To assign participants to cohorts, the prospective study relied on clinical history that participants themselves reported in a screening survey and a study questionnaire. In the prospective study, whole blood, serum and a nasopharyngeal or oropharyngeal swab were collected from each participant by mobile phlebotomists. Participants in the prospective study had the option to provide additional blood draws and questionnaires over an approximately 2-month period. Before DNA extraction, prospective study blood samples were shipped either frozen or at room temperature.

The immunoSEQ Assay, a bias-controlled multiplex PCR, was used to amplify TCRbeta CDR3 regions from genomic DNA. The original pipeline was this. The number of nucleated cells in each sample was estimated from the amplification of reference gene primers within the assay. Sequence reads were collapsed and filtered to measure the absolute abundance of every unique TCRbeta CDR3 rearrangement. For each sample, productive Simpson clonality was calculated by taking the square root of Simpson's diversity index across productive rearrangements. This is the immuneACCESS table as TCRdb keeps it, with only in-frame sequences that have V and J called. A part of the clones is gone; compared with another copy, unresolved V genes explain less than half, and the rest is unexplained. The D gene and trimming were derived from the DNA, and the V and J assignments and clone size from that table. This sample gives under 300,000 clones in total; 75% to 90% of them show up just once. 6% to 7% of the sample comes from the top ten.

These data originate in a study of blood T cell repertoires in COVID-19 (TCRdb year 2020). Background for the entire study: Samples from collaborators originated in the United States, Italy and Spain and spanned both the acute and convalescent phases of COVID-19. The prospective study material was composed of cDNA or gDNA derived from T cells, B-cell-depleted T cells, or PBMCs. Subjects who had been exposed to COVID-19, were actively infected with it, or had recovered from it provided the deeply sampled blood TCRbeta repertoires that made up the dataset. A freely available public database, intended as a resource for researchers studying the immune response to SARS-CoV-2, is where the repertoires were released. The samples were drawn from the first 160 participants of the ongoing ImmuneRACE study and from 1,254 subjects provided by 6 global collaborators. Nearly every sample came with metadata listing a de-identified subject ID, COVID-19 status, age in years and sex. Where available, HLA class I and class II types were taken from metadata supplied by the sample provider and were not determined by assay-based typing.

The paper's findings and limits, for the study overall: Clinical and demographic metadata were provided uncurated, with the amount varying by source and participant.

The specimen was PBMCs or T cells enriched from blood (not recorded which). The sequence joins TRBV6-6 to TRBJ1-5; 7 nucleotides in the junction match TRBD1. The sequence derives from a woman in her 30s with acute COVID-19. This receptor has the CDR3 CASSPPGTAYNQPQHF. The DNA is TGTGCCAGCAGTCCCCCCGGGACAGCCTATAATCAGCCCCAGCATTTT.